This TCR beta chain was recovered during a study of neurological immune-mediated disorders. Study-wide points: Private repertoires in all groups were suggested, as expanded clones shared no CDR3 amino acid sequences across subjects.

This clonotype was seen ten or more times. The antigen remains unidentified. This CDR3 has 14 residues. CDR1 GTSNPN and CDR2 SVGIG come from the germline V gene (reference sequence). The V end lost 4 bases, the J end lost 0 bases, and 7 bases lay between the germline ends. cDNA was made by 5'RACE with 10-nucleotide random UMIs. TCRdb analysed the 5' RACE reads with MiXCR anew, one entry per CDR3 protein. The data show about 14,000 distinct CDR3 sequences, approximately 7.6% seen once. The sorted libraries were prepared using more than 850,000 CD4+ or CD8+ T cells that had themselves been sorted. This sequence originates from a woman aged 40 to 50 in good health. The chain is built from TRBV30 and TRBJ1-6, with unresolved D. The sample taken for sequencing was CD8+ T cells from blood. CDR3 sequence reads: CAWKEASYNSPLHF. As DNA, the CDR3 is TGTGCCTGGAAGGAGGCCTCCTATAATTCACCCCTCCACTTT.